The T cell receptor beta chain described here comes from a study of blood T cell repertoires in COVID-19. The wider study: PBMCs, B-cell-depleted T cells, or T cells provided the cDNA or gDNA that made up the material.

Recruitment covered about 25 US areas and drew participants whose ages spanned about 18 to 90 years. Within the 2 weeks before study entry, each person in the exposed group met a COVID-19 case. V lost 3 bases, J lost 4 bases, and 12 bases lay in between. Per the germline V gene, CDR1 is SGHVS and CDR2 is FQNEAQ. The CDR3 contains 14 residues. In the study's own analysis: Reference gene primer amplification gave estimated nucleated cell counts. Sequencing used immunoSEQ multiplex PCR; TCRdb keeps in-frame clones, though not all of them. V and J calls and clone size are copied from that table; D and trimming were computed from the DNA. The data hold fewer than 350,000 clones, with 88% observed a single time.

This chain joins TRBV7-8 and TRBJ1-1, with no clear D. This receptor was identified in a woman aged 25 to 39 who had been exposed to COVID-19. The specimen sequenced was PBMCs or T cells enriched from blood (not recorded which). For the CDR3, the DNA is TGTGCCAGCAGCTTCGGCGAGGCTGGCACTGAAGCTTTCTTT. Encoded protein: CASSFGEAGTEAFF.